These 31 T cell receptor beta chains were sequenced from one sample in a study of STAT5B mutations in CD4+ large granular lymphocyte leukemia. Sequencing was performed with immunoSEQ multiplex PCR; in TCRdb, only in-frame clones are kept and a portion is missing. The sample contains roughly 40,000 clones, about 86% of which appear only once. The sequenced sample was CD4+ T cells from blood buffy coats. Source of these receptors: a human donor in good health.

A single count supports this clone. V is TRBV11-1 and J is TRBJ2-1, with TRBD2 matching over 8 bases. The CDR3 totals 16 residues. J gave up 6 bases and V 2 bases, and 9 bases lay outside the gene matches. Germline V gene sequence: CDR1 SGHAT, CDR2 FQDESV (reference sequence). For the CDR3, the DNA is TGTGCCAGCAGCTTACGAGCGGGAGTCGGGTCCAATGAGCAGTTCTTC. The encoded protein is CASSLRAGVGSNEQFF.

The genes are TRBV5-1 and TRBJ2-3, with 7 bases that match TRBD2. V lost 0 bases to trimming and J lost 3 bases; unmatched junction nucleotides: 4. The CDR3 length is 15 residues. CDR1 is SGHRS, CDR2 YFSETQ, per germline. As DNA, the CDR3 is TGCGCCAGCAGCTTGGCTCCGGGAGGTACAGATACGCAGTATTTT. As protein: CASSLAPGGTDTQYF.

This clone was recorded once. The chain uses TRBV10-3 and TRBJ2-7; 7 bases fit TRBD2. CDR1 and CDR2 (germline): ENHRY, SYGVKD. The CDR3 has 13 residues. The ends lost 8 bases at V and 2 bases at J; junction bases unmatched: 6. The CDR3 loop reads CAIGRLATYEQYF. CDR3 DNA: TGTGCCATCGGGAGACTAGCCACCTACGAGCAGTACTTC.

The CDR3 is CASSPGRVHEKLFF. For the CDR3, the DNA is TGTGCCAGCAGTCCGGGACGTGTCCATGAAAAACTGTTTTTT. V gene TRBV27 combines with J gene TRBJ1-4; D might be TRBD1 (5 bases). The CDR3 covers 14 residues. The ends were cut back, 5 bases at V and 6 bases at J, with 13 bases in the middle. CDR1 is MNHEY, CDR2 SMNVEV, per germline (reference sequence). Variable domain in full (rest from reference TRBV27 and TRBJ1-4): EAQVTQNPRYLITVTGKKLTVTCSQNMNHEYMSWYRQDPGLGLRQIYYSMNVEVTDKGDVPEGYKVSRKEKRNFPLILESPSPNQTSLYFCASSPGRVHEKLFFGSGTQLSVL.

A few counts support this clone. The chain uses TRBV30 and TRBJ1-5; D ambiguous. Between the trimmed V and J ends, which lost 2 bases and 0 bases, there was a span of 8 bases. This CDR3 comprises 14 residues. The germline V gene encodes CDR1 GTSNPN and CDR2 SVGIG (reference sequence). The CDR3 loop reads CAWSLGSSNQPQHF. CDR3 bases: TGTGCCTGGAGTTTGGGTAGTAGCAATCAGCCCCAGCATTTT.

The rearrangement links TRBV6-5 to TRBJ2-3; D is unresolved. This CDR3 has 14 amino acids. Trimming cost V 6 bases and J 0 bases, with 10 bases left between them. Per the germline V gene, CDR1 is MNHEY and CDR2 is SVGAGI. The CDR3 DNA follows: TGTGCCAGCAGGAAGACACCTAGCACAGATACGCAGTATTTT. This sequence encodes CASRKTPSTDTQYF.

CDR3 DNA sequence: TGTGCCGGGTCGGGGGGGAGCAGGGAGCAGTACTTC. Translating it yields CAGSGGSREQYF. The chain recombines TRBV21-1 with TRBJ2-7; no check of the table's D call, TRBD2, against the DNA was made. TRBV21-1 is a listed pseudogene. This CDR3 region has 12 residues.

This chain uses TRBV9 with TRBJ2-2, with a possible D match to TRBD2 (5 bases). CDR1 is SGDLS, CDR2 YYNGEE, per germline. The V and J ends lost 6 bases and 5 bases respectively, with 14 bases between them. The CDR3 contains 14 residues. The CDR3 bases are TGTGCCAGCAATGAGGGCCTGGGTACCGGGGAGCTGTTTTTT. Amino acids: CASNEGLGTGELFF.

J is TRBJ1-1 and V is TRBV25-1; TRBD1 agrees at 9 bases. Germline trimming cut 4 bases from V and 8 bases from J; bases unmatched to any gene: 14. Germline V gene sequence: CDR1 MGHDK, CDR2 SYGVNS. The CDR3 totals 16 residues. The DNA for the CDR3 is TGTGCCAGCAGTGGTGATCCGGGACAGGGACCTCGAGAAGCTTTCTTT. Its translation: CASSGDPGQGPREAFF.

The J gene is TRBJ2-5, the V gene TRBV19; 14 nucleotides match TRBD2. The V gene end was trimmed by 3 bases and the J gene end by 4 bases; junction bases not matched to a gene: 1. CDR1 LNHDA and CDR2 SQIVND come from the germline V gene (reference sequence). This CDR3 region has 15 residues. The CDR3 reads CASSMGTSGRETQYF. The CDR3, as DNA: TGTGCCAGTAGTATGGGGACTAGCGGGAGAGAGACCCAGTACTTC. The whole variable domain, remainder taken from reference TRBV19 and TRBJ2-5, is DGGITQSPKYLFRKEGQNVTLSCEQNLNHDAMYWYRQDPGQGLRLIYYSQIVNDFQKGDIAEGYSVSREKKESFPLTVTSAQKNPTAFYLCASSMGTSGRETQYFGPGTRLLVL.

The chain couples TRBV15 to TRBJ1-2, with 7 bases aligning to TRBD1. The CDR3 extends over 15 amino acids. J lost 5 bases, V lost 1 base, and 7 bases had no gene match. CDR1 LNHNV and CDR2 YYDKDF come from the germline V gene (reference sequence). CDR3 nucleotide sequence: TGTGCCACCAGCAGAGCCCGACAGGGACAATATGGCTACACCTTC. Protein: CATSRARQGQYGYTF.

This chain joins TRBV7-2 and TRBJ2-3; 9 nucleotides match TRBD2. Germline V gene sequence: CDR1 SGHTA, CDR2 FQGNSA. The CDR3 runs to 15 residues. Germline trimming cut 3 bases from V and 5 bases from J; bases unmatched to any gene: 6. The CDR3 loop is CASSFAGGPRDTQYF. For the CDR3, the DNA is TGTGCCAGCAGCTTTGCGGGAGGGCCAAGAGATACGCAGTATTTT.

The V and J genes are TRBV7-9 and TRBJ1-3, with a weak D call TRBD1 (6 bases). The CDR3 is 19 amino acids. Looked up from germline, CDR1 is SEHNR and CDR2 is FQNEAQ (reference sequence). V gave up 2 bases and J gave up 0 bases, with 20 bases separating them. CDR3 loop: CASSLIGGQGSTSGNTIYF. CDR3 bases: TGTGCCAGCAGCTTAATCGGGGGGCAGGGGTCCACCTCTGGAAACACCATATATTTT. Full variable domain (missing parts from reference TRBV7-9 and TRBJ1-3): DTGVSQNPRHKITKRGQNVTFRCDPISEHNRLYWYRQTLGQGPEFLTYFQNEAQLEKSRLLSDRFSAERPKGSFSTLEIQRTEQGDSAMYLCASSLIGGQGSTSGNTIYFGEGSWLTVV.

This clone has only a few counts. The chain's CDR3 is CASSIVSDGSNYGYTF. CDR3 nucleotides: TGTGCCAGTAGTATAGTATCGGACGGCTCTAACTATGGCTACACCTTC. The V gene is TRBV19, the J gene TRBJ1-2; no reliable D call. The CDR3 covers 16 residues. The germline V gene has CDR1 LNHDA and CDR2 SQIVND (reference sequence). V shed 1 base and J shed 0 bases, with 12 bases lying between them.

The rearrangement uses TRBV27 and TRBJ1-4; the D gene is possibly TRBD1 (6 bases). V gave up 6 bases and J gave up 12 bases, with 14 bases separating them. Per the germline V gene, CDR1 is MNHEY and CDR2 is SMNVEV (reference sequence). The CDR3 is made up of 12 amino acids. The chain's CDR3 is CASSLAGGQLFF. In nucleotides, the CDR3 is TGTGCCAGCAGCTTGGCGGGGGGCCAACTGTTTTTT.

The chain is built from TRBV7-9 and TRBJ2-7; D perhaps matches TRBD2 (5 bases). V lost 4 bases to trimming and J lost 2 bases, with 9 bases between them. Germline lookup yields CDR1 SEHNR and CDR2 FQNEAQ (reference sequence). The CDR3 is 13 amino acids. The CDR3 protein is CASSSTGTYEQYF. CDR3 sequence (DNA): TGTGCCAGCAGCTCTACCGGGACCTACGAGCAGTACTTC.

Note on this clone: A junction end diverges from the germline sequence, so it may reflect a read error. The chain joins TRBV6-6 to TRBJ2-1; the match to TRBD1 covers 9 bases. Germline values: CDR1 MNHNY, CDR2 SVGAGI (reference sequence). CDR3 length equals 14 residues. The CDR3 coding sequence is TGTGTCAGCAGTACACAGGGGGCTTACAATGAGCAGTTCTTC. This sequence encodes CVSSTQGAYNEQFF.

J is TRBJ1-1 and V is TRBV18, with D possibly being TRBD1 (5 bases). The V end lost 6 bases, the J end lost 0 bases, and 11 bases lay between the germline ends. Germline CDR1 reads KGHSH; CDR2 reads LQKENI. CDR3 length equals 14 residues. The DNA of the CDR3 is TGTGCCAGCTCTCTCCCGGGGGTGAACACTGAAGCTTTCTTT. This codes for CASSLPGVNTEAFF.

The V call is TRBV10-1, the J call TRBJ2-2; D is possibly TRBD1 (6 bases). The CDR3 has 14 amino acids. Trimming removed 6 bases from V and 5 bases from J, with 13 bases in between. Germline V gene data show CDR1 as WNHNN and CDR2 as SYGVQD (reference sequence). CDR3 nucleotide sequence: TGCGCCAGCAGCCCTCTCCAGGGGACCGGGGAGCTGTTTTTT. As protein: CASSPLQGTGELFF.

The chain links TRBV2 to TRBJ1-5, with 9 positions matching TRBD1. Germline values: CDR1 SNHLY, CDR2 FYNNEI. This CDR3 spans 18 amino acids. Losses at the gene ends were 5 bases for V and 1 base for J; bases not matched to a gene: 12. CDR3 region: CASSRNRGQSGSNQPQHF. DNA of the CDR3: TGTGCCAGCAGTAGAAACAGGGGGCAAAGTGGGAGCAATCAGCCCCAGCATTTT.

This clone appeared a single time. The V call is TRBV7-3, the J call TRBJ2-1, with 13 positions matching TRBD2. This CDR3 has 16 residues. Germline assignment: CDR1 SGHTA and CDR2 FQGTGA. The junction had 11 bases not matched to a gene; V was cut back by 4 bases and J by 11 bases. CDR3 sequence: CASSYFGTSGIQKQFF. In DNA, the CDR3 is TGTGCCAGCAGCTACTTCGGGACTAGCGGGATCCAAAAGCAGTTCTTC.

The genes are TRBV7-2 and TRBJ1-4; D is uncertain. CDR3 length equals 15 residues. CDR1 and CDR2 (germline): SGHTA, FQGNSA. V lost 2 bases and J lost 5, with 12 bases in between. As DNA, the CDR3 is TGTGCCAGCAGCTTAATTGTGACAAGGAATGAAAAACTGTTTTTT. Translation gives CASSLIVTRNEKLFF. The full variable domain, completed using reference TRBV7-2 and TRBJ1-4, is GAGVSQSPSNKVTEKGKDVELRCDPISGHTALYWYRQSLGQGLEFLIYFQGNSAPDKSGLPSDRFSAERTGGSVSTLTIQRTQQEDSAVYLCASSLIVTRNEKLFFGSGTQLSVL.

The genes are TRBV21-1 and TRBJ2-4; no DNA check was done on the table's D call, TRBD2. TRBV21-1 is a pseudogene locus. The CDR3 totals 13 residues. CDR3 amino acids: CASWDLAKNIQYF. The CDR3 DNA reads TGTGCCAGCTGGGACTTGGCCAAAAACATTCAGTACTTC.

The rearrangement links TRBV27 to TRBJ1-2; no clear D. The CDR3 length is 13 residues. CDR1 is MNHEY, CDR2 SMNVEV, per germline (reference sequence). Trimming cost V 5 bases and J 4 bases, with 11 bases left between them. The CDR3 sequence is CASSPGLIYGYTF. The DNA of the CDR3 is TGTGCCAGCAGTCCAGGACTGATCTATGGCTACACCTTC.

This clone has a single count. The genes are TRBV2 and TRBJ2-3, with 8 bases fitting TRBD1. This CDR3 region has 14 residues. Trimming removed 4 bases from V and 4 bases from J; junction bases left unmatched: 4. Per germline, CDR1 SNHLY and CDR2 FYNNEI. CDR3 bases: TGTGCCAGCAGTGCATGGACAGGGCCAGATACGCAGTATTTT. Its translation: CASSAWTGPDTQYF.

V usage is TRBV11-3 and J usage is TRBJ2-5; the match to TRBD2 covers 8 bases. The V gene's germline CDR1 is SGHNT and CDR2 YENEEA. This CDR3 comprises 14 residues. J lost 2 bases, V lost 5 bases, and 4 bases had no gene match. CDR3 nucleotide sequence: TGTGCCAGCAGCGCAACTAGCGGACAAGAGACCCAGTACTTC. Residues: CASSATSGQETQYF.

The rearrangement uses TRBV9 and TRBJ2-3; D remains unclear. In germline, CDR1 is SGDLS, CDR2 YYNGEE. V was trimmed by 1 base and J by 2 bases, leaving 2 bases between them. The CDR3 sequence is 12 residues long. CDR3: CASSVSTDTQYF. The CDR3 coding sequence is TGTGCCAGCAGCGTATCCACAGATACGCAGTATTTT.

The J gene is TRBJ2-1, the V gene TRBV9; TRBD2 might be the D (5 bases). The germline CDR1 and CDR2 sequences are SGDLS and YYNGEE. CDR3 length equals 12 residues. V gave up 2 bases and J gave up 10 bases, with 10 bases separating them. CDR3: CASSVNEREQFF. The DNA for the CDR3 is TGTGCCAGCAGCGTCAACGAGCGGGAGCAGTTCTTC.

Only one count was recorded for this clone. The chain recombines TRBV19 with TRBJ1-5; unclear D gene. CDR3 size: 15 residues. V was shortened by 2 bases and J by 0 bases, with 8 bases between the two germline ends. CDR1 and CDR2 (germline): LNHDA, SQIVND (reference sequence). The CDR3: CASSIPLYSNQPQHF. The DNA for the CDR3 is TGTGCCAGTAGTATACCCCTATATAGCAATCAGCCCCAGCATTTT. Full variable domain (outside the CDR3, taken from reference TRBV19 and TRBJ1-5): DGGITQSPKYLFRKEGQNVTLSCEQNLNHDAMYWYRQDPGQGLRLIYYSQIVNDFQKGDIAEGYSVSREKKESFPLTVTSAQKNPTAFYLCASSIPLYSNQPQHFGDGTRLSIL.

This chain links TRBV7-6 with TRBJ2-5, with D perhaps TRBD2 (6 bases). The ends were cut back, 5 bases at V and 5 bases at J, with 15 bases in the middle. CDR1 SGHVS and CDR2 FNYEAQ come from the germline V gene. This CDR3 spans 14 amino acids. The CDR3 nucleotides are TGTGCCAGCAGCGCGGGACTTTGGAGGGAGACCCAGTACTTC. Translation gives CASSAGLWRETQYF.

The chain uses TRBV7-3 and TRBJ2-2; tentatively, D is TRBD1 (5 bases). The germline CDR1 and CDR2 sequences are SGHTA and FQGTGA. The CDR3 runs 14 residues. Trimming stripped 6 bases from V and 4 bases from J, with 12 bases between. The CDR3 here is CASRSRALTGELFF. CDR3 DNA: TGTGCCAGCAGGAGCAGGGCTCTCACCGGGGAGCTGTTTTTT.